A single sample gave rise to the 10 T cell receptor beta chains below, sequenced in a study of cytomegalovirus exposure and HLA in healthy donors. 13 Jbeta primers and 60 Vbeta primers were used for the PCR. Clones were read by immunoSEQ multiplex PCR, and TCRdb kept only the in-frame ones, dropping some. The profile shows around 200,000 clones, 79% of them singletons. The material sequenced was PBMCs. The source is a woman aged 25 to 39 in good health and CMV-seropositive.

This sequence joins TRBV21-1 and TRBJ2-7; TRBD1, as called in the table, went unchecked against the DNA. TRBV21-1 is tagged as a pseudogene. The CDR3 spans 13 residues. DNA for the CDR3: TGTGCCGGGACCTCAGGGGGTCCCTACGAGCAGTACTTC. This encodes CAGTSGGPYEQYF.

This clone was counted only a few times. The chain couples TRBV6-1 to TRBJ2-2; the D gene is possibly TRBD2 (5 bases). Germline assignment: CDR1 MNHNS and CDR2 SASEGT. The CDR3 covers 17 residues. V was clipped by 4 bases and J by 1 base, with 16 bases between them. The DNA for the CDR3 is TGTGCCAGCAGTGGAGGGCTGGGCCCTAAGAACACCGGGGAGCTGTTTTTT. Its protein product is CASSGGLGPKNTGELFF.

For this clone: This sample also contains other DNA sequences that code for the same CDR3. This chain's CDR3 is CASSLDARETQYF. CDR3 sequence (DNA): TGTGCCAGCAGCTTAGATGCCCGGGAGACCCAGTACTTC. This sequence joins TRBV7-9 and TRBJ2-5; D is unresolved. The CDR3 covers 13 residues. Looked up from germline, CDR1 is SEHNR and CDR2 is FQNEAQ (reference sequence). V shed 1 base and J shed 5 bases, with 8 bases lying between them.

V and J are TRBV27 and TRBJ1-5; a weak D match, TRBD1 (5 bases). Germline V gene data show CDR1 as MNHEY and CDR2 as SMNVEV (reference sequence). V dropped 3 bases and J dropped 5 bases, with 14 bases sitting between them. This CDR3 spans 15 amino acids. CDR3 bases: TGTGCCAGCAGTTTGGGTCAGGGTGCACATCAGCCCCAGCATTTT. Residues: CASSLGQGAHQPQHF.

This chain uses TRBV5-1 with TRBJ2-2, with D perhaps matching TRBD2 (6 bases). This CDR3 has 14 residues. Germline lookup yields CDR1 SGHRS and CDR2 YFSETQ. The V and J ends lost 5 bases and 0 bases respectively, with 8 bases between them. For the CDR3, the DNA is TGCGCCAGCAGGATAGCGGCGAACACCGGGGAGCTGTTTTTT. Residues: CASRIAANTGELFF.

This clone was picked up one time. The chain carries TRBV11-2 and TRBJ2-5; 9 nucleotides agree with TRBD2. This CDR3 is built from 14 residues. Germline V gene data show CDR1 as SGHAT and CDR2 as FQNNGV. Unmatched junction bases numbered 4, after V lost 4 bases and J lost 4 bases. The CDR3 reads CASSSPAGGETQYF. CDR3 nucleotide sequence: TGTGCCAGCAGCTCCCCAGCGGGGGGAGAGACCCAGTACTTC.

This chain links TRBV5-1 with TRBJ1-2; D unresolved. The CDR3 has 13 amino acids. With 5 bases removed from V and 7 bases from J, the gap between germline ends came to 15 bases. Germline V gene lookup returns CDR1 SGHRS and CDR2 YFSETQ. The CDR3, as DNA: TGCGCCAGCAGAAGAGGAGAGATGGGTGGCTACACCTTC. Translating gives CASRRGEMGGYTF.

CDR3 sequence (DNA): TGTGCCATCAGTGATGGGGACAGTAACTACGAGCAGTACTTC. Encoded protein: CAISDGDSNYEQYF. This chain joins TRBV10-3 and TRBJ2-7, with 7 bases matching TRBD1. The germline gives CDR1 ENHRY, CDR2 SYGVKD. V gave up 3 bases and J gave up 3 bases; unmatched junction bases: 5. This CDR3 spans 14 amino acids.

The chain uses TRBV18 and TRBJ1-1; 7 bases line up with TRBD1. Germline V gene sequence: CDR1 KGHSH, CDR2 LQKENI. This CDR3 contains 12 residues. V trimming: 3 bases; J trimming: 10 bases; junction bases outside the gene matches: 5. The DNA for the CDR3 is TGTGCCAGCTCACCCGGGACAGAGGCAGCTTTCTTT. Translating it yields CASSPGTEAAFF.

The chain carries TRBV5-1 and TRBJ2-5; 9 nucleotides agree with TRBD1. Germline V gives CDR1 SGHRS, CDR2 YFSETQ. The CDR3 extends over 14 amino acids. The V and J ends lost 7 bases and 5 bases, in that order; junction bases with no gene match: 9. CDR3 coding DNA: TGCGCCAGCGCGGGACAGGGAGGCGGTGAGACCCAGTACTTC. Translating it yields CASAGQGGGETQYF.